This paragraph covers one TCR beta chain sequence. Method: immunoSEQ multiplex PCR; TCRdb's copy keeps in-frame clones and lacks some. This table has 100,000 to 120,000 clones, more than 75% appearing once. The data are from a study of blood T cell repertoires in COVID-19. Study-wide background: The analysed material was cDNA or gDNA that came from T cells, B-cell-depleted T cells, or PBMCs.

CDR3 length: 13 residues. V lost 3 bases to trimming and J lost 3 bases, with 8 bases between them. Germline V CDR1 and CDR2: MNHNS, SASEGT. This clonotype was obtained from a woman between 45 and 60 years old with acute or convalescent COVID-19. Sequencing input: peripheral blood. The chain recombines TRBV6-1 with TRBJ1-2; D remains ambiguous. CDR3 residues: CASSESYHYGYTF. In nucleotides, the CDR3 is TGTGCCAGCAGTGAGTCCTACCACTATGGCTACACCTTC.